A single sample gave rise to the 32 T cell receptor beta chains below, sequenced in a study of control samples from healthy donors and cancer patients (dated by TCRdb to about 2020). Libraries were constructed by the immunoSEQ multiplex PCR assay. The clones in this table, taken by TCRdb from immuneACCESS, are in-frame only. Not every clone is retained; where verified, under half of the shortfall comes from an unresolved V gene, and the cause of the rest is unknown. The sample has about 57,000 clones on record, 75% to 95% of them singletons. The leading ten clones occupy around 0.91% of the sample. Source material: PBMCs. The receptors were sampled from a man aged 30-40 years with colorectal cancer.

The rearrangement links TRBV5-1 to TRBJ1-2, with a possible D match to TRBD1 (6 bases). In germline, CDR1 is SGHRS, CDR2 YFSETQ. Trimming took off 2 bases at V and 3 bases at J, with 11 bases between the two ends. The CDR3 contains 14 residues. The CDR3, as DNA: TGCGCCAGCAGCTTACAGGGAGTTGACTATGGCTACACCTTC. This gives the protein CASSLQGVDYGYTF.

The genes are TRBV5-5 and TRBJ1-2, with 7 bases lining up with TRBD1. Germline loops: CDR1 SGHKS, CDR2 YYEKEE (reference sequence). With 2 bases clipped from V and 6 bases from J, the junction kept 10 bases outside the gene matches. The CDR3 has 15 amino acids. The CDR3 spells CASSFIRRQGDGYTF. In nucleotides, the CDR3 is TGTGCCAGCAGCTTTATTCGTCGGCAGGGGGATGGCTACACCTTC.

The sample holds one count of this clone. The chain carries TRBV7-2 and TRBJ2-1; 13 bases line up with TRBD2. This CDR3 spans 16 amino acids. Trimming removed 2 bases from V and 7 bases from J; junction bases left unmatched: 5. Germline lookup yields CDR1 SGHTA and CDR2 FQGNSA. This chain's CDR3 is CASSLRTSGGWNEQFF. DNA for the CDR3: TGTGCCAGCAGCTTACGGACTAGCGGGGGCTGGAATGAGCAGTTCTTC.

The rearrangement joins TRBV6-5 to TRBJ1-2; a weak D match, TRBD1 (5 bases). The CDR3 has 14 amino acids. The germline V gene has CDR1 MNHEY and CDR2 SVGAGI. The ends were cut back, 8 bases at V and 4 bases at J, with 17 bases in the middle. CDR3 in DNA: TGTGCCAGCGGGGGGACTGCAGGAGGCTATGGCTACACCTTC. Encoded protein: CASGGTAGGYGYTF.

The chain links TRBV7-9 to TRBJ1-1; TRBD1 agrees at 8 bases. CDR1 is SEHNR and CDR2 is FQNEAQ in the germline V gene (reference sequence). Unmatched junction bases numbered 11, after V lost 5 bases and J lost 12 bases. CDR3 length equals 13 residues. In DNA, the CDR3 is TGTGCCAGCAGCAAGTCGGGACAGGTGCCCCCTTTCTTT. This codes for CASSKSGQVPPFF.

The chain carries TRBV18 and TRBJ1-6; 11 bases agree with TRBD1. This CDR3 has 15 residues. Germline V CDR1 and CDR2: KGHSH, LQKENI. Losses at the gene ends were 6 bases for V and 2 bases for J; bases not matched to a gene: 0. The CDR3: CASSDRGPYNSPLHF. The DNA for the CDR3 is TGTGCCAGCTCGGACAGGGGGCCCTATAATTCACCCCTCCACTTT.

V is TRBV7-9 and J is TRBJ1-2; D remains unclear. V was clipped by 1 base and J by 6 bases, with 12 bases between them. Germline CDR1 is SEHNR and CDR2 is FQNEAQ (reference sequence). There are 14 residues in the CDR3. In DNA, the CDR3 is TGTGCCAGCAGCTTAGATACAGAAAGAAATGGCTACACCTTC. Its protein product is CASSLDTERNGYTF.

The chain carries TRBV28 and TRBJ1-1; TRBD1 matches 7 bases. Germline CDR1 is MDHEN and CDR2 is SYDVKM. Unmatched junction bases numbered 3, after V lost 6 bases and J lost 5 bases. This CDR3 has 12 residues. CDR3 loop: CASSSQGTEAFF. Written as DNA, the CDR3 is TGTGCCAGCAGCTCACAGGGGACTGAAGCTTTCTTT.

The rearrangement uses TRBV5-4 and TRBJ1-1; D uncertain. This CDR3 spans 14 amino acids. V was trimmed by 4 bases and J by 4 bases, leaving 14 bases between them. Germline V gene sequence: CDR1 SGHNT, CDR2 YYREEE (reference sequence). Here the CDR3 DNA reads TGTGCCAGCAGCCCCAGAAGGGATCTCACTGAAGCTTTCTTT. It yields the protein CASSPRRDLTEAFF.

The V call is TRBV4-3, the J call TRBJ1-1; D is undetermined. V was clipped by 0 bases and J by 7 bases, with 12 bases between them. CDR1 and CDR2 from the germline V gene are LGHNA and YSLEER. This CDR3 contains 14 residues. The CDR3 loop is CASSQEGSSREAFF. DNA for the CDR3: TGCGCCAGCAGCCAAGAAGGTAGCAGTCGTGAAGCTTTCTTT.

This rearrangement joins TRBV5-1 to TRBJ2-3; a weak D match, TRBD1 (6 bases). Germline CDR1 SGHRS, CDR2 YFSETQ. V was cut by 0 bases and J by 5 bases, with 19 bases left in between. CDR3 size: 17 residues. CDR3 protein: CASSLGGRGSAGDTQYF. In DNA form, the CDR3 reads TGCGCCAGCAGCTTGGGGGGCAGGGGCTCGGCAGGAGATACGCAGTATTTT.

The sample holds one count of this clone. The rearrangement joins TRBV2 to TRBJ1-1; TRBD1 might be the D (5 bases). Germline CDR1 and CDR2: SNHLY and FYNNEI. Trimming pared 6 bases from V and 1 base from J, leaving 9 bases between. This CDR3 spans 13 amino acids. The CDR3 DNA is TGTGCCAGCAGAACCGACAGGAACACTGAAGCTTTCTTT. Its translation is CASRTDRNTEAFF.

The chain is built from TRBV5-5 and TRBJ1-1, with D unclear. The CDR3 spans 13 residues. Per germline, CDR1 SGHKS and CDR2 YYEKEE (reference sequence). V was trimmed by 3 bases and J by 3 bases, leaving 9 bases between them. In nucleotides, the CDR3 is TGTGCCAGCAGCTCCGTCGGGTACACTGAAGCTTTCTTT. This sequence encodes CASSSVGYTEAFF.

The genes are TRBV5-6 and TRBJ1-2, with D possibly matching TRBD1 (5 bases). The CDR3 extends over 13 amino acids. Looked up from germline, CDR1 is SGHDT and CDR2 is YYEEEE. V lost 7 bases and J 1 base, leaving 11 bases between the germline ends. The CDR3 loop reads CASSVDSNYGYTF. CDR3 in DNA: TGTGCCAGCTCCGTCGACAGTAACTATGGCTACACCTTC. The variable domain in full, with the rest retrieved from reference TRBV5-6 and TRBJ1-2, is DAGVTQSPTHLIKTRGQQVTLRCSPKSGHDTVSWYQQALGQGPQFIFQYYEEEERQRGNFPDRFSGHQFPNYSSELNVNALLLGDSALYLCASSVDSNYGYTFGSGTRLTVV.

The genes are TRBV30 and TRBJ1-1; 7 bases line up with TRBD1. Germline V gene sequence: CDR1 GTSNPN, CDR2 SVGIG (reference sequence). This CDR3 has 14 residues. After removal of 5 bases from V and 0 bases from J, the junction contained 6 bases not matched to a gene. CDR3 DNA: TGTGCCTGGGGGGACAGCGGATTGAACACTGAAGCTTTCTTT. Translation gives CAWGDSGLNTEAFF. Drawing the rest from reference TRBV30 and TRBJ1-1, the complete variable domain is SQTIHQWPATLVQPVGSPLSLECTVEGTSNPNLYWYRQAAGRGLQLLFYSVGIGQISSEVPQNLSASRPQDRQFILSSKKLLLSDSGFYLCAWGDSGLNTEAFFGQGTRLTVV.

This chain uses TRBV18 with TRBJ1-1; D ambiguous. The germline V gene encodes CDR1 KGHSH and CDR2 LQKENI. The germline V and J ends were trimmed by 7 bases and 4 bases, with 19 bases remaining between them. The CDR3 is 15 amino acids. The CDR3 nucleotides are TGTGCCAGCTTCCCACCCGCAGACGGTTTCACTGAAGCTTTCTTT. Translation gives CASFPPADGFTEAFF.

The chain joins TRBV5-1 to TRBJ2-5, with D hard to call. V lost 7 bases and J 2 bases, leaving 12 bases between the germline ends. The germline CDR1 and CDR2 sequences are SGHRS and YFSETQ. The CDR3 has 13 amino acids. CDR3 amino acids: CASSAADQETQYF. For the CDR3, the DNA is TGCGCCAGCTCGGCGGCGGATCAAGAGACCCAGTACTTC.

CDR3 in DNA: TGTGCCAGCAGTGACAGGATCTACGAGCAGTACTTC. This translates into CASSDRIYEQYF. The chain joins TRBV6-2 or TRBV6-3 to TRBJ2-7; a weak D match, TRBD1 (6 bases). The germline V gene encodes CDR1 MNHEY and CDR2 SVGEGT. The CDR3 length is 12 residues. V shed 5 bases and J shed 3 bases, with 8 bases lying between them.

The V call is TRBV30, the J call TRBJ1-1; D may be TRBD1 (5 bases). Germline values: CDR1 GTSNPN, CDR2 SVGIG (reference sequence). This CDR3 contains 15 residues. V shed 0 bases and J shed 0 bases, with 11 bases lying between them. CDR3 DNA sequence: TGTGCCTGGAGTGTACCTGAGGGGATGAACACTGAAGCTTTCTTT. This sequence encodes CAWSVPEGMNTEAFF.

This clone has only one observation. The chain recombines TRBV19 with TRBJ2-2; perhaps TRBD2 as D (5 bases). V was pared by 3 bases and J by 2 bases, with 10 bases between. This CDR3 spans 15 amino acids. CDR1 LNHDA and CDR2 SQIVND come from the germline V gene (reference sequence). CDR3 nucleotides: TGTGCCAGTAGTATCTACGGGAAAAACACCGGGGAGCTGTTTTTT. Translating gives CASSIYGKNTGELFF.

The rearrangement links TRBV30 to TRBJ1-6, with D possibly matching TRBD1 (6 bases). The CDR3 has 15 residues. The ends were cut back, 2 bases at V and 7 bases at J, with 15 bases in the middle. Germline assignment: CDR1 GTSNPN and CDR2 SVGIG (reference sequence). CDR3 DNA sequence: TGTGCCTGGAGTTTCCAGACAGGTCAGAATTCACCCCTCCACTTT. Amino acids: CAWSFQTGQNSPLHF.

This clone has only a few counts. This same CDR3 is encoded by further DNA sequences in the sample. This chain links TRBV4-3 with TRBJ1-6, with a possible D match to TRBD1 (5 bases). Trimming took off 0 bases at V and 8 bases at J, with 14 bases between the two ends. This CDR3 has 16 residues. CDR1 is LGHNA, CDR2 YSLEER, per germline. CDR3 loop: CASSQDVGTAYSPLHF. The DNA for the CDR3 is TGCGCCAGCAGCCAAGATGTAGGGACGGCTTATTCACCCCTCCACTTT.

The chain recombines TRBV7-6 with TRBJ2-1; D could derive from TRBD1 or TRBD2 (5 bases each). V lost 3 bases to trimming and J lost 7 bases, with 10 bases between them. The CDR3 has 13 residues. Germline CDR1 SGHVS, CDR2 FNYEAQ. The CDR3 nucleotides are TGTGCCAGCAGCTTGAGGGGCACGAATGAGCAGTTCTTC. Its translation is CASSLRGTNEQFF.

CDR3: CASSQEPLRSTDTQYF. The CDR3 DNA sequence: TGTGCCAGCAGCCAAGAACCCCTGCGGAGCACAGATACGCAGTATTTT. V and J are TRBV3-1 (or the pseudogene TRBV3-2) and TRBJ2-3, with unresolved D. Germline V CDR1 and CDR2: LGHDT, YNNKEL (reference sequence). The CDR3 runs 16 residues. V lost 0 bases and J 0 bases, leaving 10 bases between the germline ends.

The chain combines TRBV5-4 with TRBJ2-6, with 8 bases aligning to TRBD1. This CDR3 contains 17 residues. J gave up 2 bases and V 0 bases, and 4 bases lay outside the gene matches. Looked up from germline, CDR1 is SGHNT and CDR2 is YYREEE (reference sequence). The CDR3 bases are TGTGCCAGCAGCTTGGAACAGGGGGGAGCTGGGGCCAACGTCCTGACTTTC. Its protein is CASSLEQGGAGANVLTF.

DNA of the CDR3: TGTGCCAGCAGCAAACAGATCGGAAACGAAAAACTGTTTTTT. Translating gives CASSKQIGNEKLFF. The chain uses TRBV11-2 and TRBJ1-4; no firm D call. The CDR3 has 14 residues. The germline V and J ends were trimmed by 5 bases and 8 bases, with 15 bases remaining between them. Germline CDR1 SGHAT, CDR2 FQNNGV.

V usage is TRBV29-1 and J usage is TRBJ1-1, with unresolved D. Trimming shortened V by 4 bases and J by 1 base, and 7 bases separated the two germline ends. This CDR3 spans 12 amino acids. CDR1 is SQVTM and CDR2 is ANQGSEA in the germline V gene. The DNA of the CDR3 is TGCAGCGTTGTGAGCCAGAACACTGAAGCTTTCTTT. It encodes CSVVSQNTEAFF.

V usage is TRBV5-4 and J usage is TRBJ1-6, with D maybe TRBD1 (5 bases). The CDR3 totals 16 residues. Germline CDR1 and CDR2: SGHNT and YYREEE (reference sequence). V was pared by 9 bases and J by 0 bases, with 16 bases between. DNA of the CDR3: TGTGCCACAACGGAACGACAGAGCTCCTATAATTCACCCCTCCACTTT. It translates to CATTERQSSYNSPLHF.

V gene TRBV6-5 combines with J gene TRBJ1-2; 7 bases agree with TRBD1. CDR3 size: 14 residues. Germline-derived CDR1 and CDR2 are MNHEY and SVGAGI. Trimming at V came to 6 bases and at J to 2 bases, leaving 6 bases not matched to a gene. The CDR3 bases are TGTGCCAGCAGGCACAGGGGTCAGAACTATGGCTACACCTTC. As protein: CASRHRGQNYGYTF.

The chain uses TRBV12-5 and TRBJ1-1; possible D gene TRBD1, 5 bases. The CDR3 extends over 18 amino acids. Trimming left V 0 bases short and J 1 base short, with 18 bases between. The germline gives CDR1 LGHNT, CDR2 FRNRAP. DNA of the CDR3: TGTGCTAGTGGTTTGGTACTGGGGGGACCCACAGCGAACACTGAAGCTTTCTTT. Its translation: CASGLVLGGPTANTEAFF.

This rearrangement joins TRBV19 to TRBJ1-6; 9 bases are a match to TRBD1. Trimming took 3 bases from V and 12 from J; bases not matched to a gene: 6. The CDR3 is made up of 14 amino acids. Looked up from germline, CDR1 is LNHDA and CDR2 is SQIVND (reference sequence). The CDR3 bases are TGTGCCAGTAGTATGGGACAGGGCGCCCAACCCCTCCACTTT. Encoded protein: CASSMGQGAQPLHF. The whole variable domain, filled in from reference TRBV19 and TRBJ1-6, reads DGGITQSPKYLFRKEGQNVTLSCEQNLNHDAMYWYRQDPGQGLRLIYYSQIVNDFQKGDIAEGYSVSREKKESFPLTVTSAQKNPTAFYLCASSMGQGAQPLHFGNGTRLTVT.

The gene calls are TRBV27 and TRBJ2-7, with D unresolved. V was shortened by 6 bases and J by 2 bases, with 14 bases between the two germline ends. Germline V CDR1 and CDR2: MNHEY, SMNVEV (reference sequence). CDR3 size: 14 residues. Written as DNA, the CDR3 is TGTGCCAGCAGCCTCGTAGTGGGAACCTACGAGCAGTACTTC. Translating gives CASSLVVGTYEQYF.